A selection of T cell receptor beta chains follows, all from one sample in a study of vaccination and CD4 T cells after COVID-19. TCRdb processed the PCR reads anew with MiXCR; each CDR3 protein has one entry. The sample contains roughly 18,000 distinct CDR3 sequences, around 50% of which appear only once. These receptors have no known antigen. Specimen: CD4+ T cells from blood, cultured in vitro. All receptors come from a human donor who had recovered from COVID-19. Both conserved end residues are part of each CDR3. A D gene is named only where the DNA matches it firmly.

TRBJ1-1 TRBV6-1 NA CASAGHQGNTEAFF
TRBJ2-5 TRBV25-1 NA CASSEYARETQYF
TRBJ2-5 TRBV11-3 NA CASSPRRDNQETQYF
TRBJ1-1 TRBV5-1 TRBD1 CASSPNRPTGRNTEAFF
TRBJ1-5 TRBV6-2/TRBV6-3 TRBD1 CASRTTGGGNQPQHF
TRBJ1-1 TRBV28 NA CASSLRRGGTEAFF
TRBJ1-2 TRBV19 NA CASTPRQKYGYTF
TRBJ2-2 TRBV6-5 NA CASSYATNTGELFF
TRBJ2-7 TRBV28 NA CASRTPTGYEQYF
TRBJ2-5 TRBV27 TRBD2 CASSPWTSGGPRETQYF
TRBJ1-2 TRBV7-2 NA CASSTNPGGYGYTF
TRBJ1-2 TRBV6-2/TRBV6-3 NA CASSALQGTPVGYTF
TRBJ1-1 TRBV20-1 NA CSVRGPEGTEAFF
TRBJ1-2 TRBV20-1 NA CSARFGQFPNYGYTF
TRBJ2-1 TRBV2 NA CASHGDKSYNEQFF
TRBJ2-7 TRBV7-2 TRBD1 CASSPLIGGTYEQYF
TRBJ2-3 TRBV6-4 NA CASSAEISTDTQYF
TRBJ1-1 TRBV6-1 NA CASSEAEGLGTEAFF
TRBJ1-2 TRBV6-1 NA CASTQRGGTNYGYTF
TRBJ1-5 TRBV29-1 TRBD1 CSAGTGDSNQPQHF
TRBJ1-5 TRBV20-1 NA CSATQPGNQPQHF
TRBJ2-7 TRBV11-2 TRBD1 CASSISTGAYEQYF
TRBJ1-4 TRBV28 TRBD1 CASSLYQGAFEKLFF
TRBJ1-4 TRBV7-2 TRBD1 CASRPGGASEKLFF
TRBJ2-3 TRBV7-6 NA CASSLYSGPQHTDTQYF
TRBJ2-3 TRBV25-1 NA CASSLRGAATDTQYF
TRBJ1-2 TRBV19 TRBD1 CASSTNHGRGAYGYTF
TRBJ2-7 TRBV19 TRBD1 CASALTGGWEQYF
TRBJ1-6 TRBV20-1 TRBD1 CSASGTGGRSSPLHF
TRBJ1-4 TRBV11-2 TRBD1 CASSARRTGNEKLFF
TRBJ2-5 TRBV24-1 TRBD2 CATSDGGLAGVGETQYF
TRBJ2-6 TRBV10-3 TRBD2 CAISASGSSGANVLTF
TRBJ2-7 TRBV5-1 NA CASSPVGGRSYEQYF
TRBJ2-7 TRBV27 TRBD1 CASSLSGQSLYEQYF
TRBJ2-4 TRBV7-2 NA CASSLEPTKNIQYF
TRBJ1-2 TRBV7-2 TRBD1 CASSLGGTGGGYGYTF
TRBJ2-5 TRBV5-1 TRBD2 CASSQTSERWMETQYF
TRBJ1-6 TRBV20-1 TRBD1 CSARPRDRGTYNSPLHF
TRBJ1-4 TRBV14 TRBD1 CASSLGEGGEGKLFF
TRBJ2-1 TRBV7-2 TRBD2 CASSLRAGGLNNEQFF
TRBJ2-2 TRBV7-2 NA CASSSTTGTTGELFF
TRBJ1-1 TRBV2 NA CASSVTPGHMNTEAFF
TRBJ1-1 TRBV6-5 TRBD1 CASSYLQGIHTEAFF
TRBJ2-5 TRBV29-1 TRBD2 CSGLGGEETQYF
TRBJ2-7 TRBV11-2 NA CASSLGGGEQYF
TRBJ2-3 TRBV11-3 TRBD2 CASSLGLAYEDTQYF
TRBJ2-5 TRBV7-2 TRBD1 CASSFQGQGSETQYF
TRBJ1-1 TRBV20-1 NA CSAAQGRRTEAFF
TRBJ1-5 TRBV6-1 TRBD1 CASRTGGGNQPQHF
TRBJ1-5 TRBV28 NA CASTRGGFGNQPQHF
TRBJ2-7 TRBV20-1 NA CSARGETWEQYF
TRBJ2-3 TRBV27 NA CASSKSSGGRVVADTQYF
TRBJ2-7 TRBV5-6 NA CASSAYTPGLGEQYF
TRBJ2-7 TRBV6-2/TRBV6-3 NA CASSYGERPLLEQYF
TRBJ1-3 TRBV10-1 TRBD1 CASMTGSGGNTIYF
TRBJ2-5 TRBV29-1 NA CSANQGGVETQYF
TRBJ1-1 TRBV6-2/TRBV6-3 TRBD1 CASGPTGGGTTEAFF
TRBJ1-5 TRBV6-1 TRBD1 CASGQTGGGQPQHF